This TCR beta chain was recorded in a study of human T cells and chemical hapten exposure. TCRdb reprocessed the RACE reads with MiXCR, giving one entry per CDR3 protein. This table has some 110,000 distinct CDR3 sequences, about 12% appearing once. Time point meaning: pre-sensitization, week 0. The treatment denotes: therapeutic diphenylcyclopropenone sensitization with weekly scalp DPC. Ahead of each patch test application, blood was drawn. The template was total RNA from unfractionated whole blood. J gave up 12 bases and V 2 bases, and 9 bases lay outside the gene matches. CDR1 DFQATT and CDR2 SNEGSKA come from the germline V gene (reference sequence). CDR3 length: 14 amino acids. This clonotype was counted many times.

The specimen comprised whole blood, sampled in connection with sensitization to the hapten diphenylcyclopropenone (DPC). The chain has TRBV20-1 and TRBJ2-1, with 11 bases that match TRBD2. The sequence derives from a woman aged 45-60 years with alopecia areata. Some clones in this sample may be carry-over from other donors' samples. The CDR3 DNA follows: TGCAGTGCTAGAAACTGGCTAGCGGGAGGTCGGCAGTTCTTC. The encoded protein is CSARNWLAGGRQFF.